These 9 T cell receptor beta chains originate from one sample sequenced in a study of OX40 agonist ivuxolimab in advanced cancers. Sequenced by immunoSEQ multiplex PCR; TCRdb stores in-frame clones only, minus some. The sample lists about 95,000 clones, 70% to 85% occurring once. The sequenced sample was CD4+ or CD8+ T cells sorted from blood, obtained in a trial of the OX40 agonist ivuxolimab. The origin of the receptors is an adult with an advanced solid tumor such as melanoma, head and neck, liver or kidney cancer.

This clone was seen only once. The chain has TRBV13 and TRBJ2-2, with a possible D match to TRBD1 (5 bases). Trimming removed 5 bases at V and 1 base at J, with 11 bases between. The germline V gene has CDR1 PRHDT and CDR2 FYEKMQ (reference sequence). CDR3 length equals 15 residues. The CDR3 DNA reads as TGTGCCAGCAGCCTCCTGACAGAGAACACCGGGGAGCTGTTTTTT. Its translation: CASSLLTENTGELFF.

The rearrangement links TRBV28 to TRBJ1-4; maybe TRBD1 (6 bases). V lost 1 base, J lost 1 base, and 10 bases lay in between. Looked up from germline, CDR1 is MDHEN and CDR2 is SYDVKM. This CDR3 has 16 amino acids. CDR3 residues: CASSLLTQGTNEKLFF. The CDR3 coding sequence is TGTGCCAGCAGTTTATTAACACAGGGAACTAATGAAAAACTGTTTTTT. The full variable domain, its missing parts supplied by reference TRBV28 and TRBJ1-4, is DVKVTQSSRYLVKRTGEKVFLECVQDMDHENMFWYRQDPGLGLRLIYFSYDVKMKEKGDIPEGYSVSREKKERFSLILESASTNQTSMYLCASSLLTQGTNEKLFFGSGTQLSVL.

The chain links TRBV27 to TRBJ2-1; D uncertain. CDR1 MNHEY and CDR2 SMNVEV come from the germline V gene (reference sequence). Trimming removed 5 bases from V and 5 bases from J, with 19 bases in between. This CDR3 has 16 amino acids. The CDR3 nucleotides are TGTGCCAGCAGTCCAAAAATACTATCTTCCAACAATGAGCAGTTCTTC. Translating gives CASSPKILSSNNEQFF.

J is TRBJ2-6 and V is TRBV5-1, with D hard to call. This CDR3 region has 14 residues. From germline, CDR1 is SGHRS and CDR2 YFSETQ. The V end lost 1 base, the J end lost 2 bases, and 4 bases lay between the germline ends. CDR3 coding DNA: TGCGCCAGCAGCTTGCTCCCTGGGGCCAACGTCCTGACTTTC. Translating gives CASSLLPGANVLTF. Variable domain in full (rest from reference TRBV5-1 and TRBJ2-6): KAGVTQTPRYLIKTRGQQVTLSCSPISGHRSVSWYQQTPGQGLQFLFEYFSETQRNKGNFPGRFSGRQFSNSRSEMNVSTLELGDSALYLCASSLLPGANVLTFGAGSRLTVL.

This clone showed up just once. The chain carries TRBV30 and TRBJ2-7; a weak D match, TRBD2 (5 bases). V lost 1 base and J lost 1, with 11 bases in between. CDR3 length: 14 amino acids. Germline lookup yields CDR1 GTSNPN and CDR2 SVGIG (reference sequence). The CDR3 spells CAWSGGPESYEQYF. The CDR3 DNA follows: TGTGCCTGGAGTGGAGGGCCAGAATCCTACGAGCAGTACTTC.

The sample holds a few counts of this clone. The CDR3 reads CASSWRTGNTIYF. CDR3 sequence (DNA): TGTGCCAGCAGCTGGCGGACGGGAAACACCATATATTTT. The chain uses TRBV5-8 and TRBJ1-3; D is unresolved. V was cut by 3 bases and J by 4 bases, with 8 bases left in between. CDR1 and CDR2 from the germline V gene are SGHTS and YDEGEE. The CDR3 runs to 13 residues.

This sequence joins TRBV5-1 and TRBJ2-5; 11 bases fit TRBD2. The CDR3 spans 16 residues. Germline loops: CDR1 SGHRS, CDR2 YFSETQ. The V and J ends lost 0 bases and 5 bases, in that order; junction bases with no gene match: 6. CDR3 protein: CASSLALAGVGETQYF. In nucleotides, the CDR3 is TGCGCCAGCAGCTTGGCACTAGCGGGAGTCGGTGAGACCCAGTACTTC.

This chain connects TRBV7-9 to TRBJ2-3; 9 bases agree with TRBD2. Germline-derived CDR1 and CDR2 are SEHNR and FQNEAQ (reference sequence). Trimming removed 4 bases from V and 6 bases from J; junction bases left unmatched: 5. The CDR3 totals 14 residues. CDR3 nucleotide sequence: TGTGCCAGCAGCTCTAGCGGGGCGACGGATACGCAGTATTTT. This encodes CASSSSGATDTQYF.

This chain links TRBV27 with TRBJ2-2, with D perhaps TRBD1 (6 bases). Germline loops: CDR1 MNHEY, CDR2 SMNVEV (reference sequence). The V and J ends lost 5 bases and 4 bases respectively, with 14 bases between them. CDR3 length: 15 amino acids. CDR3 sequence: CASSQTGYGTGELFF. CDR3 sequence (DNA): TGTGCCAGCAGTCAAACAGGGTACGGCACCGGGGAGCTGTTTTTT.